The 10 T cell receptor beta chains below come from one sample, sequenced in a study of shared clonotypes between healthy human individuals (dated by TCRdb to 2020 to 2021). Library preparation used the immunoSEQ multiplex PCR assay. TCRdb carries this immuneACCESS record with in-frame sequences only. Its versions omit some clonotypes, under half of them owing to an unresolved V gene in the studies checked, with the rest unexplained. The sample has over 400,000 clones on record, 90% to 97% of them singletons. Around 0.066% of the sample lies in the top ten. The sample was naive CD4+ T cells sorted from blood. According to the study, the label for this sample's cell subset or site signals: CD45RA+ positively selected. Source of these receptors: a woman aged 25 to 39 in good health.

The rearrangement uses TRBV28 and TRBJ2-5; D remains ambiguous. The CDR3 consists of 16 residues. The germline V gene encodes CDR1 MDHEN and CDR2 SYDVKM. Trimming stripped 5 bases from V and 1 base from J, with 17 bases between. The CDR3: CASSPPRPGPQETQYF. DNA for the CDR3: TGTGCCAGCAGTCCCCCCCGACCTGGCCCCCAAGAGACCCAGTACTTC.

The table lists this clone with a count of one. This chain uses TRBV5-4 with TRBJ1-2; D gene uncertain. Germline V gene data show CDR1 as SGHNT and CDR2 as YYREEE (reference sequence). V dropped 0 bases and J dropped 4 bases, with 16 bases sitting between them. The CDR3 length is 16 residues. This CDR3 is CASSLAVWAGGYGYTF. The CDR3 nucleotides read TGTGCCAGCAGCTTGGCAGTTTGGGCAGGTGGCTATGGCTACACCTTC.

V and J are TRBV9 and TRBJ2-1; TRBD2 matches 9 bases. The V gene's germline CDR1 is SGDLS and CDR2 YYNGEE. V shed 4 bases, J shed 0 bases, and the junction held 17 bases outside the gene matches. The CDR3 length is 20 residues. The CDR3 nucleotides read TGTGCCAGCAGCCCCCATGGACACGGGACTAGCCGGAGCTCCTACAATGAGCAGTTCTTC. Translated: CASSPHGHGTSRSSYNEQFF.

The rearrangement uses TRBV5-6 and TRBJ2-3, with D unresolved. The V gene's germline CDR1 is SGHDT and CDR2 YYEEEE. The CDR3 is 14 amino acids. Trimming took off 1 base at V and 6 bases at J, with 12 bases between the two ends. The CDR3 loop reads CASSLWSSSDTQYF. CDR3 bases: TGTGCCAGCAGCTTGTGGAGTAGCTCGGATACGCAGTATTTT.

DNA for the CDR3: TGTGCCAGCAGCTTTTTGGGCTACGAGCAGTACTTC. Its protein product is CASSFLGYEQYF. This chain uses TRBV7-2 with TRBJ2-7; D not resolved. The CDR3 covers 12 residues. CDR1 is SGHTA and CDR2 is FQGNSA in the germline V gene. Trimming removed 3 bases at V and 3 bases at J, with 6 bases between. Together with reference TRBV7-2 and TRBJ2-7, the CDR3 gives the full variable domain: GAGVSQSPSNKVTEKGKDVELRCDPISGHTALYWYRQSLGQGLEFLIYFQGNSAPDKSGLPSDRFSAERTGGSVSTLTIQRTQQEDSAVYLCASSFLGYEQYFGPGTRLTVT.

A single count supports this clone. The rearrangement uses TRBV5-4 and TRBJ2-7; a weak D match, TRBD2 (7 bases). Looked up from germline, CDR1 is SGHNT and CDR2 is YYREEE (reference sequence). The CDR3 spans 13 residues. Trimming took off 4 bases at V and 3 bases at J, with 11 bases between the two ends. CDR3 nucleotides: TGTGCCAGCAGCGGGGGGGCGTACTACGAGCAGTACTTC. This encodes CASSGGAYYEQYF. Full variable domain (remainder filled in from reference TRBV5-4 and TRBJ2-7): ETGVTQSPTHLIKTRGQQVTLRCSSQSGHNTVSWYQQALGQGPQFIFQYYREEENGRGNFPPRFSGLQFPNYSSELNVNALELDDSALYLCASSGGAYYEQYFGPGTRLTVT.

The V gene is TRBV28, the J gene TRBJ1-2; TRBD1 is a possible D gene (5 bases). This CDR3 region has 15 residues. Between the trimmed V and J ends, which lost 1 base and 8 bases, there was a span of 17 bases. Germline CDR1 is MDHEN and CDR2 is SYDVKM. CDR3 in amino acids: CASSLYEGIVEGYTF. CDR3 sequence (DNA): TGTGCCAGCAGTTTATATGAGGGGATTGTCGAGGGCTACACCTTC.

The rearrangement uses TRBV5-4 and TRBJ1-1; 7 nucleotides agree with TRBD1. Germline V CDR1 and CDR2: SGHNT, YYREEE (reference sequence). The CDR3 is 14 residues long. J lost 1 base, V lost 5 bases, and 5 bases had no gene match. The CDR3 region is CASRYRGANTEAFF. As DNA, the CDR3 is TGTGCCAGCAGGTACAGGGGAGCGAACACTGAAGCTTTCTTT.

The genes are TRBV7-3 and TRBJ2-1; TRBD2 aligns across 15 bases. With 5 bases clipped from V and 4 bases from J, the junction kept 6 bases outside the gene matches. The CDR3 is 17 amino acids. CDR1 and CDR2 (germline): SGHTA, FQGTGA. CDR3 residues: CASSRTSGRAGYNEQFF. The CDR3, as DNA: TGTGCCAGCAGCCGGACTAGCGGGAGGGCCGGGTACAATGAGCAGTTCTTC.

CDR3 sequence reads: CASSMGALAGPGEQFF. CDR3 DNA sequence: TGTGCCAGTAGTATGGGAGCACTAGCGGGACCGGGGGAGCAGTTCTTC. This sequence joins TRBV19 and TRBJ2-1, with 10 bases identical to TRBD2. After removal of 3 bases from V and 10 bases from J, the junction contained 12 bases not matched to a gene. CDR3 size: 16 residues. Germline assignment: CDR1 LNHDA and CDR2 SQIVND (reference sequence).